A single sample gave rise to the 3 T cell receptor beta chains below, sequenced in a study of blood T cell repertoires in COVID-19 (dated by TCRdb to 2019 to 2021). To prepare the library, the immunoSEQ multiplex PCR assay was applied. Entries here come from immuneACCESS through TCRdb and include only in-frame sequences with V and J called. Some clones fail to appear in such tables; in the studies checked, an unresolved V gene covers under half of the shortfall, and the cause of the remainder is unknown. Across this sample there are about 240,000 clones, with 70% to 85% seen only once. Approximately 9.4% of the sample is taken by the ten largest. Sequencing was done on a sample of peripheral blood. The receptors derive from an elderly woman with acute or convalescent COVID-19.

The chain employs TRBV27 and TRBJ1-1; weak D call: TRBD1 (5 bases). Germline V gene data show CDR1 as MNHEY and CDR2 as SMNVEV (reference sequence). The CDR3 loop spans 16 amino acids. The V end was cut by 2 bases, the J end by 9 bases, with 22 bases between. CDR3 residues: CASSLLPLGQLNQAFF. For the CDR3, the DNA is TGTGCCAGCAGTTTACTCCCGTTGGGGCAACTAAACCAAGCTTTCTTT.

This clone was counted between two and nine times. The J gene is TRBJ1-1, the V gene TRBV28, with D uncertain. Trimming cost V 7 bases and J 1 base, with 10 bases left between them. This CDR3 has 13 residues. Germline V lookup: CDR1 MDHEN, CDR2 SYDVKM. The CDR3 is CASTLHQNTEAFF. The CDR3 nucleotides read TGTGCCAGCACACTACACCAGAACACTGAAGCTTTCTTT.

This clone was found a few times. The V gene is TRBV9, the J gene TRBJ1-1, with D maybe TRBD1 (5 bases). V was shortened by 1 base and J by 1 base, with 8 bases between the two germline ends. The germline V gene has CDR1 SGDLS and CDR2 YYNGEE. This CDR3 spans 14 amino acids. The CDR3 reads CASSVKGPNTEAFF. CDR3 bases: TGTGCCAGCAGCGTAAAGGGGCCGAACACTGAAGCTTTCTTT.